A selection of T cell receptor beta chains follows, all from one sample in a study of blood T cell repertoires in COVID-19. This table comes from immunoSEQ multiplex PCR, and its TCRdb copy is limited to in-frame clones, with some not included. The data contain around 290,000 clones, around nine tenths of them singletons. Material for sequencing was PBMCs or T cells enriched from blood (not recorded which). These receptors came from a woman in her thirties or forties who had recovered from COVID-19. Each CDR3 is given with its conserved first and last residue. D genes are given only for firm matches. Not all rows give a size; the values are once, few, many and, for expanded clones, a class.

j_gene: TRBJ1-3
v_gene: TRBV7-2
abundance: -
d_gene: -
CDR3nt: TGTGCCAGCAGCTTCCCCCAGGGTACTGGAAACACCATATATTTT
CDR3aa: CASSFPQGTGNTIYF

j_gene: TRBJ2-7
v_gene: TRBV20-1
abundance: -
d_gene: TRBD2
CDR3nt: TGCAGTGCTAGTCCTCCTAGCGGGATAAAAGGCGAGCAGTACTTC
CDR3aa: CSASPPSGIKGEQYF

j_gene: TRBJ1-5
v_gene: TRBV3-1/TRBV3-2
abundance: -
d_gene: TRBD1
CDR3nt: TGTGCCAGCAGCCTAAGTACGGGACAGGGGAATCAGCCCCAGCATTTT
CDR3aa: CASSLSTGQGNQPQHF

j_gene: TRBJ2-1
v_gene: TRBV5-1
abundance: -
d_gene: TRBD2
CDR3nt: TGCGCCAGCAGCGGGACTAGTGGCGCTAATGAGCAGTTCTTC
CDR3aa: CASSGTSGANEQFF

j_gene: TRBJ2-1
v_gene: TRBV10-3
abundance: -
d_gene: TRBD2
CDR3nt: TGTGCCATCAGTGAGTTGGGACTAGCGTACAATGAGCAGTTCTTC
CDR3aa: CAISELGLAYNEQFF

j_gene: TRBJ2-5
v_gene: TRBV18
abundance: once
d_gene: -
CDR3nt: TGTGCCAGCTCACCCGGGGTTGGGGAGACCCAGTACTTC
CDR3aa: CASSPGVGETQYF

j_gene: TRBJ1-1
v_gene: TRBV5-4
abundance: -
d_gene: TRBD1
CDR3nt: TGTGCCAGCAGCTCCTTGAGGGGGGACAGCCTGATTTGGAACACTGAAGCTTTCTTT
CDR3aa: CASSSLRGDSLIWNTEAFF

j_gene: TRBJ2-1
v_gene: TRBV7-3
abundance: -
d_gene: TRBD1
CDR3nt: TGTGCCAGCAGCTCAAGCCGGGACAGAGCCTACAATGAGCAGTTCTTC
CDR3aa: CASSSSRDRAYNEQFF

j_gene: TRBJ2-5
v_gene: TRBV7-2
abundance: -
d_gene: -
CDR3nt: TGTGCCAGCAGCTTAGGCAGCGGCCTACTCCTAGAGACCCAGTACTTC
CDR3aa: CASSLGSGLLLETQYF

j_gene: TRBJ2-1
v_gene: TRBV9
abundance: once
d_gene: TRBD2
CDR3nt: TGTGCCAGCAGCGGGTGGACTAGCGGGGGGTACAATGAGCAGTTCTTC
CDR3aa: CASSGWTSGGYNEQFF

j_gene: TRBJ1-6
v_gene: TRBV30
abundance: -
d_gene: -
CDR3nt: TGTGCCTGGAGTGTATGGCACTCACCCCTCCACTTT
CDR3aa: CAWSVWHSPLHF

j_gene: TRBJ2-1
v_gene: TRBV4-1
abundance: few
d_gene: -
CDR3nt: TGCGCCAGCAGCTTGTTGGGGCAGGCTAATTACAATGAGCAGTTCTTC
CDR3aa: CASSLLGQANYNEQFF

j_gene: TRBJ1-2
v_gene: TRBV7-6
abundance: -
d_gene: -
CDR3nt: TGTGCCAGCAGCTTATACCCGGACCTAAGGGGATGGTCGGATGGCTACACCTTC
CDR3aa: CASSLYPDLRGWSDGYTF

j_gene: TRBJ1-1
v_gene: TRBV4-1
abundance: -
d_gene: -
CDR3nt: TGCGCCAGCAGCCAAACACTGAACACTGAAGCTTTCTTT
CDR3aa: CASSQTLNTEAFF

j_gene: TRBJ1-2
v_gene: TRBV5-1
abundance: -
d_gene: TRBD1
CDR3nt: TGCGCCAGCAGAGGGGACAGGGCCAACTATGGCTACACCTTC
CDR3aa: CASRGDRANYGYTF

j_gene: TRBJ2-5
v_gene: TRBV4-1
abundance: once
d_gene: TRBD2
CDR3nt: TGCGCCAGCAGCCAAGCAAGACTAGCGGGGGAAGAGACCCAGTACTTC
CDR3aa: CASSQARLAGEETQYF

j_gene: TRBJ2-1
v_gene: TRBV11-3
abundance: -
d_gene: -
CDR3nt: TGTGCCAGCAGCTTAGCGTCGGGGACACTTAGCTCCTACAATGAGCAGTTCTTC
CDR3aa: CASSLASGTLSSYNEQFF

j_gene: TRBJ2-5
v_gene: TRBV5-1
abundance: -
d_gene: TRBD2
CDR3nt: TGCGCCAGCAGCCCCGGACTAGCGGGGGACTCGGAGACCCAGTACTTC
CDR3aa: CASSPGLAGDSETQYF